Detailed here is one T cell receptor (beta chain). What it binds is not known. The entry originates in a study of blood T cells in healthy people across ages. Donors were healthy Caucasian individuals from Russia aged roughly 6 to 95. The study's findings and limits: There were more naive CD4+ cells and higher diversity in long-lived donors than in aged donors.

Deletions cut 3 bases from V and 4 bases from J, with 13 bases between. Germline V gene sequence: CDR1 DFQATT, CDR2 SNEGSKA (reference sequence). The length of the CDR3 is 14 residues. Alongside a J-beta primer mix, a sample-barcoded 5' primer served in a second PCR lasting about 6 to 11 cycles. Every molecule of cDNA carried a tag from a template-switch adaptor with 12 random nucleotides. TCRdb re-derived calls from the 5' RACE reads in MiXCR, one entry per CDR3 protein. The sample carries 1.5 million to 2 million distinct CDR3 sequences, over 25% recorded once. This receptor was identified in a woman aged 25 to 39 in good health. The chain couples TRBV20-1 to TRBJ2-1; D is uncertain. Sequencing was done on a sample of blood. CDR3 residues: CSARSGFGYNEQFF. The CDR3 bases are TGCAGTGCTAGGTCTGGGTTTGGGTACAATGAGCAGTTCTTC.